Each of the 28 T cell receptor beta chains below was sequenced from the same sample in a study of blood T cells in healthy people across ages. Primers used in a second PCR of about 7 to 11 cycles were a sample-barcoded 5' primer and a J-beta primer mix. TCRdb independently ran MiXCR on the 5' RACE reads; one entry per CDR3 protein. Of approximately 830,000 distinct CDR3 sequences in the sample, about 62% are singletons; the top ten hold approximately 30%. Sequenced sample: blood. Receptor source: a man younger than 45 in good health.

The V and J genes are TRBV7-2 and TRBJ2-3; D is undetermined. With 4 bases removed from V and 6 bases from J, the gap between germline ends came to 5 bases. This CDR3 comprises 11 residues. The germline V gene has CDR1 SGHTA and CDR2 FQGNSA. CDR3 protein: CASSSIDTQYF. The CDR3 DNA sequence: TGTGCCAGCAGCTCCATCGATACGCAGTATTTT.

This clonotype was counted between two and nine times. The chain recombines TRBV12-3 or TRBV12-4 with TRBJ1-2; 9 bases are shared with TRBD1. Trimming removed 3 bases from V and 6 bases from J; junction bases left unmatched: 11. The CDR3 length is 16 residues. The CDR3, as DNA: TGTGCCAGCAGTTTTAGGTTTGTAGGACAGGGGAATGGCTACACCTTC. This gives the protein CASSFRFVGQGNGYTF.

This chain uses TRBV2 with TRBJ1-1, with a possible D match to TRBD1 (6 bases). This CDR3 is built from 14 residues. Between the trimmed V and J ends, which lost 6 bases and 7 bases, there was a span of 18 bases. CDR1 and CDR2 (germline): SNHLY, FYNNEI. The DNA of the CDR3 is TGTGCCAGCAGGATGAAAACAGGGTCCTATGAAGCTTTCTTT. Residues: CASRMKTGSYEAFF. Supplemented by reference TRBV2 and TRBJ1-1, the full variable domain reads EPEVTQTPSHQVTQMGQEVILRCVPISNHLYFYWYRQILGQKVEFLVSFYNNEISEKSEIFDDQFSVERPDGSNFTLKIRSTKLEDSAMYFCASRMKTGSYEAFFGQGTRLTVV.

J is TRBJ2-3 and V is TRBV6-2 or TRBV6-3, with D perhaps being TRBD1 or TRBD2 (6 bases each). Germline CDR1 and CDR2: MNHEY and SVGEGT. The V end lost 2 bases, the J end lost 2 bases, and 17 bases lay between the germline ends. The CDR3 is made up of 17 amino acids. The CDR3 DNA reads TGTGCCAGCAGTTACGACCTCGGGGGCCCCTACACAGATACGCAGTATTTT. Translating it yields CASSYDLGGPYTDTQYF.

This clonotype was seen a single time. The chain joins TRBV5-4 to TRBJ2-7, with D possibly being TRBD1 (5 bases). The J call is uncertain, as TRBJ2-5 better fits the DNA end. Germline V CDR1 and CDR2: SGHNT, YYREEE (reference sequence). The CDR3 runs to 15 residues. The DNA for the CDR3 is TGTGCCAGCAGCCCCGAGACAGCAAGTTGGGAGACCCAGTACTTC. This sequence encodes CASSPETASWETQYF.

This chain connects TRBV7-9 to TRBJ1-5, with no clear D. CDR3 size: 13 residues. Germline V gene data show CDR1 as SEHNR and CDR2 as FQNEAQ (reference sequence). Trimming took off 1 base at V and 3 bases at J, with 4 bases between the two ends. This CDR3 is CASSLGFNQPQHF. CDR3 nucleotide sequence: TGTGCCAGCAGCTTAGGGTTCAATCAGCCCCAGCATTTT.

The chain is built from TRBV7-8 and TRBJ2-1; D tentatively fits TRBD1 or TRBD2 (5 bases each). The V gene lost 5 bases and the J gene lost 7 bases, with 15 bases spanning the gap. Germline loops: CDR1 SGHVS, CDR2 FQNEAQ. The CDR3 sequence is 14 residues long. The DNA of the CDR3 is TGTGCCAGCAGCCACCGGGACCATAGGAATGAGCAGTTCTTC. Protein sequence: CASSHRDHRNEQFF.

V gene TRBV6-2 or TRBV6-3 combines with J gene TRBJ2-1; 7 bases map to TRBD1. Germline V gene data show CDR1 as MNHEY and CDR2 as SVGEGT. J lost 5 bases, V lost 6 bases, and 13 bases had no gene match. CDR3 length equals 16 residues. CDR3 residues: CASSRDRASLNNEQFF. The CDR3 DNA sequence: TGTGCCAGCAGCCGCGACAGGGCGTCACTTAACAATGAGCAGTTCTTC.

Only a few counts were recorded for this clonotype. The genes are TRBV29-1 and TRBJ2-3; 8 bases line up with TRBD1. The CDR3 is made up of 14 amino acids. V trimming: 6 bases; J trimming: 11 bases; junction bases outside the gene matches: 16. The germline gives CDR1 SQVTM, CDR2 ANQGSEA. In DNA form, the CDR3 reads TGCAGCGTCGAGACAGGGGACAACTCCTACGAGCAGTATTTT. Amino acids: CSVETGDNSYEQYF.

The CDR3: CSANRGSAAFF. CDR3 sequence (DNA): TGCAGCGCCAACAGAGGATCGGCAGCTTTCTTT. V usage is TRBV29-1 and J usage is TRBJ1-1; no firm D call. CDR1 is SQVTM and CDR2 is ANQGSEA in the germline V gene. V lost 7 bases and J lost 10, with 16 bases in between. The CDR3 length is 11 residues.

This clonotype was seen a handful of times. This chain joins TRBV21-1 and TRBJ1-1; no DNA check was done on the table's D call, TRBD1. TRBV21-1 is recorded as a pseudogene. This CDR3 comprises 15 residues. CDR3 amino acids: CASSKWDRGRTEAFF. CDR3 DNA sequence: TGTGCCAGCAGCAAATGGGACAGGGGGCGTACTGAAGCTTTCTTT.

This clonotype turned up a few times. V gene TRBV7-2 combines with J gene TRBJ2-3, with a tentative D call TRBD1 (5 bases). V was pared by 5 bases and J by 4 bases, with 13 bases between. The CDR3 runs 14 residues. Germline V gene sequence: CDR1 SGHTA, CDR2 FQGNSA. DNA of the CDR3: TGTGCCAGCAGCCGAAACCAGGGTTCAGATACGCAGTATTTT. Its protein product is CASSRNQGSDTQYF.

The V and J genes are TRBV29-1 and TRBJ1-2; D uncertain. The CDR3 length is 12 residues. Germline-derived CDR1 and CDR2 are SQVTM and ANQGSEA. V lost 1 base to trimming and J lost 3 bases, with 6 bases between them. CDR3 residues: CSVEGQYYGYTF. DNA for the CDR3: TGCAGCGTTGAAGGGCAGTACTATGGCTACACCTTC.

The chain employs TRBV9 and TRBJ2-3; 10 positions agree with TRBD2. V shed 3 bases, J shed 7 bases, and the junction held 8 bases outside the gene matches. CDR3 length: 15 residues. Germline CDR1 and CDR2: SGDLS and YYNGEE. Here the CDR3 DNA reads TGTGCCAGCAGCGGTAGCGGGGGGAGTACGAATACGCAGTATTTT. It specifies CASSGSGGSTNTQYF.

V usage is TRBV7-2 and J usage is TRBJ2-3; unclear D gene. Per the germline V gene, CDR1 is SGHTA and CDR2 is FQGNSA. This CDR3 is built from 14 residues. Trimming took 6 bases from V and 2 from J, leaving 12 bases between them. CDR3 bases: TGTGCCAGCAGTCAAACCGTCCACACAGATACGCAGTATTTT. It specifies CASSQTVHTDTQYF.

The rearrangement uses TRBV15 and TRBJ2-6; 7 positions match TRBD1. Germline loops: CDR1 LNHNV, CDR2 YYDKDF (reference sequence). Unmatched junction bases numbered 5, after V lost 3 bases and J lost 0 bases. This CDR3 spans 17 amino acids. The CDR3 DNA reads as TGTGCCACCAGCAGCGGACAGGTGATCTCTGGGGCCAACGTCCTGACTTTC. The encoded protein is CATSSGQVISGANVLTF.

In DNA form, the CDR3 reads TGTGCCAGCAGTGAATACCCCCCAGGGGGGATGGACACTGAAGCTTTCTTT. Protein: CASSEYPPGGMDTEAFF. The rearrangement joins TRBV25-1 to TRBJ1-1; 7 positions match TRBD1. The CDR3 loop spans 17 amino acids. The J segment lost 3 bases and the V segment lost 0 bases, leaving 10 bases of the junction unmatched. The germline V gene has CDR1 MGHDK and CDR2 SYGVNS.

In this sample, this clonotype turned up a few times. The CDR3 loop reads CASRIRGSGANVLTF. The CDR3, as DNA: TGTGCCAGCAGAATCAGGGGCTCTGGGGCCAACGTCCTGACTTTC. The chain has TRBV27 and TRBJ2-6; D possibly corresponds to TRBD1 (6 bases). V was clipped by 6 bases and J by 0 bases, with 9 bases between them. Germline V lookup: CDR1 MNHEY, CDR2 SMNVEV (reference sequence). CDR3 size: 15 residues.

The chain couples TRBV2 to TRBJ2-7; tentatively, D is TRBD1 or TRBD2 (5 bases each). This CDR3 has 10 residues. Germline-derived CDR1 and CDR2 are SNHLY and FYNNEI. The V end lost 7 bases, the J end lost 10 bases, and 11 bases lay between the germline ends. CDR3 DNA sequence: TGTGCCAGCAACCAGGGAGTACAGTACTTC. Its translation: CASNQGVQYF.

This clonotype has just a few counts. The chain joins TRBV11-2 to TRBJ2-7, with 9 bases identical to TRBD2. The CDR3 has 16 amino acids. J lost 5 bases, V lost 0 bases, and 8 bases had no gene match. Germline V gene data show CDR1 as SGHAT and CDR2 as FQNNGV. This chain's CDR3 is CASSLDASGVWHEQYF. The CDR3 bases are TGTGCCAGCAGCTTAGATGCTAGCGGGGTGTGGCACGAGCAGTACTTC.

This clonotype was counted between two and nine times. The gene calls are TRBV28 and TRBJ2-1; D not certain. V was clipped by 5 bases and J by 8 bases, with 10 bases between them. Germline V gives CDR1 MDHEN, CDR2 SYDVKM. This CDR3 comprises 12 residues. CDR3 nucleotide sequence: TGTGCCAGCAGTCCCCACCACGATGAGCAGTTCTTC. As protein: CASSPHHDEQFF.

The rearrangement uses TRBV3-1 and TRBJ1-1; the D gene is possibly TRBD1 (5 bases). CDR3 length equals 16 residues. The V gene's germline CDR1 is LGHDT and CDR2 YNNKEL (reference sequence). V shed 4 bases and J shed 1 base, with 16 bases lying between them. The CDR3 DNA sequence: TGTGCCAGCAGCCCGGAGCTAGGGACCGCGAACACTGAAGCTTTCTTT. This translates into CASSPELGTANTEAFF.

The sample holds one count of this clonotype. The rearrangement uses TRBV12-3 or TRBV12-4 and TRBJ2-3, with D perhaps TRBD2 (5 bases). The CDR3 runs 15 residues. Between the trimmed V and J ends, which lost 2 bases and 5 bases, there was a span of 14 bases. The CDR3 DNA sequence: TGTGCCAGCAGTTTATATCGCGGGTATGGAGATACGCAGTATTTT. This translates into CASSLYRGYGDTQYF.

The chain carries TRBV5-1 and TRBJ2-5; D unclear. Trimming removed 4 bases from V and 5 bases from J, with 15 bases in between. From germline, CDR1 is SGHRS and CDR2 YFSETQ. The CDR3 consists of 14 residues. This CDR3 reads CASSPYSVMETQYF. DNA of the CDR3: TGCGCCAGCAGCCCCTACTCTGTAATGGAGACCCAGTACTTC.

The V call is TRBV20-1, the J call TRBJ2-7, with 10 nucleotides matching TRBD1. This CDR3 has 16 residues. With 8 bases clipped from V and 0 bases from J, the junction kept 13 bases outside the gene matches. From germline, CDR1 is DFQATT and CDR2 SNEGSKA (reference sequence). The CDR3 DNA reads TGCAGTACCACTTCCCTGACAGGGGGCCTCTCCTACGAGCAGTACTTC. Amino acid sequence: CSTTSLTGGLSYEQYF.

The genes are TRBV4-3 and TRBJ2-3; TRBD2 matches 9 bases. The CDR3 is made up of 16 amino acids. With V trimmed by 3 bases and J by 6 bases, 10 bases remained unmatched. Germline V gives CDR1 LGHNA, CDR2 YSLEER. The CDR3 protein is CASSQRKRGAGDTQYF. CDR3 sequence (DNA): TGCGCCAGCAGCCAGAGAAAGCGGGGGGCAGGTGATACGCAGTATTTT.

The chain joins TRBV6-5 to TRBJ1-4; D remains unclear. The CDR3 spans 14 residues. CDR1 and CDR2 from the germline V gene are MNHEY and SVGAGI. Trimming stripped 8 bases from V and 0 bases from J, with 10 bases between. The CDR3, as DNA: TGTGCCAGCGGCGATCCCGCAACTAATGAAAAACTGTTTTTT. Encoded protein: CASGDPATNEKLFF.

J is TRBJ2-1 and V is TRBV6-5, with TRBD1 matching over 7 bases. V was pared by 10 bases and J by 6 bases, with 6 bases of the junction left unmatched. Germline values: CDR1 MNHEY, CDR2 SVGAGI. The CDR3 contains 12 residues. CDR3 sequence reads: CATHRGGNEQFF. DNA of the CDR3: TGTGCCACACACAGGGGCGGCAATGAGCAGTTCTTC.